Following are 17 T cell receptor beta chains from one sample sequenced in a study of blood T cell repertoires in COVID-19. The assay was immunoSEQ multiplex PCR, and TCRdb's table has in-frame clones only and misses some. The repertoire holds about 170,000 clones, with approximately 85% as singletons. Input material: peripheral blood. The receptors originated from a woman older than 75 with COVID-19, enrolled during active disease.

In DNA form, the CDR3 reads TGTGCCAGCAGTTACTCGGGCAGGGGAAACACTGAAGCTTTCTTT. Translating it yields CASSYSGRGNTEAFF. This chain connects TRBV6-5 to TRBJ1-1; tentatively, D is TRBD1 (6 bases). From germline, CDR1 is MNHEY and CDR2 SVGAGI. V gave up 0 bases and J gave up 2 bases, with 10 bases separating them. The length of the CDR3 is 15 residues.

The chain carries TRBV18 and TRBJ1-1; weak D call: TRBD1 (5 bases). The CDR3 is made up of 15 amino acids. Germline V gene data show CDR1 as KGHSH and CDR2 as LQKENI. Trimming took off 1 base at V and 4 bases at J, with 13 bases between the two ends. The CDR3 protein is CASSPLKGLGTEAFF. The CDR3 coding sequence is TGTGCCAGCTCACCACTAAAGGGGCTGGGCACTGAAGCTTTCTTT.

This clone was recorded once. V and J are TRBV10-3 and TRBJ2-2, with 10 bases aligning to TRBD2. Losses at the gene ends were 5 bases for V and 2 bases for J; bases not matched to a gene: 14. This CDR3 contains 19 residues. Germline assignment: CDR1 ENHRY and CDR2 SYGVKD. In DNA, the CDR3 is TGTGCCATCAGTAGACAGGCGGCCCTAGCGGGAGTCAACACCGGGGAGCTGTTTTTT. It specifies CAISRQAALAGVNTGELFF.

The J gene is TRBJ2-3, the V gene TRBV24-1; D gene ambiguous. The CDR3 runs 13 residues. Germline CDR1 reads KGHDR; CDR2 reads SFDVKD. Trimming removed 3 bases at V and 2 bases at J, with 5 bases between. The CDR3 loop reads CATSDLLTDTQYF. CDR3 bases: TGTGCCACCAGTGATCTCCTCACAGATACGCAGTATTTT.

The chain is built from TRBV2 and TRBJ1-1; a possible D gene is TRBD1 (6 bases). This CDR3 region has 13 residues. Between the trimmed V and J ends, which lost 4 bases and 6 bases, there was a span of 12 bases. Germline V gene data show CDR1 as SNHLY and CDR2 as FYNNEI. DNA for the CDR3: TGTGCCAGCAGTGTACAGGGTTTTTCTGAAGCTTTCTTT. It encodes CASSVQGFSEAFF.

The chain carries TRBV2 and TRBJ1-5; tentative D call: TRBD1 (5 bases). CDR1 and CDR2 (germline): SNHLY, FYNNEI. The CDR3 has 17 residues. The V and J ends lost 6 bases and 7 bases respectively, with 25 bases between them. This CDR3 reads CASRGGTARLARQPQHF. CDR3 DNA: TGTGCCAGCAGGGGGGGAACAGCCCGACTGGCTCGCCAGCCCCAGCATTTT.

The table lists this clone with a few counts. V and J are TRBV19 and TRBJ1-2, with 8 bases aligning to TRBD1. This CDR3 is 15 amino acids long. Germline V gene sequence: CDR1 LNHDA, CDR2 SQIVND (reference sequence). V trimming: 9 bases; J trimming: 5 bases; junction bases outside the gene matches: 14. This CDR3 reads CASTKQQGAGYGYTF. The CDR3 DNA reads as TGTGCCAGCACCAAGCAGCAGGGGGCGGGGTATGGCTACACCTTC.

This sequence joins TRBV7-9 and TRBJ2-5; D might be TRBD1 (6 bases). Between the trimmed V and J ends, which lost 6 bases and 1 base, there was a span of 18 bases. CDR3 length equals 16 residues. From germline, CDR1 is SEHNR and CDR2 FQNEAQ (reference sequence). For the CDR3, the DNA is TGTGCCAGCAGTCCGGACAGACTTAGGATCCAAGAGACCCAGTACTTC. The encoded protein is CASSPDRLRIQETQYF.

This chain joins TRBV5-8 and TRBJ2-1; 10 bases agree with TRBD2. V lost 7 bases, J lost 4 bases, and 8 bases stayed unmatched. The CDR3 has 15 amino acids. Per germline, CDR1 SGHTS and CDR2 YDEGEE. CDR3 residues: CASRGLAVRYNEQFF. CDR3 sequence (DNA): TGTGCCAGCCGCGGACTAGCGGTAAGATACAATGAGCAGTTCTTC.

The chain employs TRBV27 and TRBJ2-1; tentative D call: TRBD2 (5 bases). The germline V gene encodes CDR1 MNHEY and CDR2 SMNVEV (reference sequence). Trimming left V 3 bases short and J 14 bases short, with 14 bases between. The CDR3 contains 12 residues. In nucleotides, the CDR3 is TGTGCCAGCAGTTTCTACTCATCGCGGGAGTTCTTC. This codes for CASSFYSSREFF.

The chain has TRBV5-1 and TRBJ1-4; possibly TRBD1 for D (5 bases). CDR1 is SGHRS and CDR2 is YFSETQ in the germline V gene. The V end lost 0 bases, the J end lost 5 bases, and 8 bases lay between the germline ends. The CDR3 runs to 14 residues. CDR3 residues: CASSLGRVNEKLFF. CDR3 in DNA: TGCGCCAGCAGCTTGGGCAGGGTCAATGAAAAACTGTTTTTT.

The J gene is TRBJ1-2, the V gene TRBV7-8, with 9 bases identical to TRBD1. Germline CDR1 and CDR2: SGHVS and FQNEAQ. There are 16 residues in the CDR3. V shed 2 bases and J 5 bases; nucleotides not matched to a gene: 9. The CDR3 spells CASSLSGTGSLYGYTF. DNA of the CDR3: TGTGCCAGCAGCTTATCGGGGACAGGGTCTTTATATGGCTACACCTTC.

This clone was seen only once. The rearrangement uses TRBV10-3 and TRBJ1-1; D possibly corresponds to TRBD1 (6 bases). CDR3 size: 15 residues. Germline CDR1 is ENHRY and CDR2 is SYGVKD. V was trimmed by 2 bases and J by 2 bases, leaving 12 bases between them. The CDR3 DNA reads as TGTGCCATCAGTGAGGGGGGCAGTTACAACACTGAAGCTTTCTTT. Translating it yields CAISEGGSYNTEAFF.

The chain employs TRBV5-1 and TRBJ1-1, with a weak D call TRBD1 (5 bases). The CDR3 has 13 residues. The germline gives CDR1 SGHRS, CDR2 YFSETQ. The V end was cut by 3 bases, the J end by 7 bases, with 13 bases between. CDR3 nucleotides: TGCGCCAGCAGCTGGGGGGACGGAGGTGAAGCTTTCTTT. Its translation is CASSWGDGGEAFF.

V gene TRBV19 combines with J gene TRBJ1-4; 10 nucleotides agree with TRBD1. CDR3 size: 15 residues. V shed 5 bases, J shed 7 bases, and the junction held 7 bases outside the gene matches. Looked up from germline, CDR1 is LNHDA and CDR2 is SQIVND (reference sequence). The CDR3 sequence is CASSFLDRGREKLFF. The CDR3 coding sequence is TGTGCCAGTAGTTTCCTCGACAGGGGGCGTGAAAAACTGTTTTTT.

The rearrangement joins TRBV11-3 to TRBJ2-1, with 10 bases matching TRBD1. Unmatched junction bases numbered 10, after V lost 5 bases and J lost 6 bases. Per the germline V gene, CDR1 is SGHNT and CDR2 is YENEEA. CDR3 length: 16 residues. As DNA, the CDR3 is TGTGCCAGCAGCGGGCGACAGGGGGCAGGGGGCAATGAGCAGTTCTTC. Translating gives CASSGRQGAGGNEQFF. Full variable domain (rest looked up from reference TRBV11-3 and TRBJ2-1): EAGVVQSPRYKIIEKKQPVAFWCNPISGHNTLYWYLQNLGQGPELLIRYENEEAVDDSQLPKDRFSAERLKGVDSTLKIQPAELGDSAVYLCASSGRQGAGGNEQFFGPGTRLTVL.

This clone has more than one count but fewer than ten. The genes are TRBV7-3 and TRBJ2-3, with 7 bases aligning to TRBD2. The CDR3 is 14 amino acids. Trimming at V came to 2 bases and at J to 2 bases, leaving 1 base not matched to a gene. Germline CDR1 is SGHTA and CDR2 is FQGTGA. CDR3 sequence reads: CASSLWDYTDTQYF. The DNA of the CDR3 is TGTGCCAGCAGCTTATGGGACTACACAGATACGCAGTATTTT.